This T cell receptor (beta chain) was sequenced in a study of blood T cell repertoires in COVID-19. Source study methods: Reference gene primer amplification yielded estimated nucleated cell counts. Generated by immunoSEQ multiplex PCR, the TCRdb table keeps only in-frame clones and is missing some. The D gene and trimming were derived from the DNA, and the V and J assignments and clone size from that table. The sample gives around 140,000 clones, around 84% of which show up once; roughly a tenth is in the top ten. The CDR3 consists of 13 residues. Deletions cut 3 bases from V and 4 bases from J, with 12 bases between. CDR1 and CDR2 from the germline V gene are DFQATT and SNEGSKA (reference sequence). This clone showed up just a few times.

V and J are TRBV20-1 and TRBJ1-2; D unclear. The sample consisted of peripheral blood. The sequence came from a man in his 60s with active or convalescent COVID-19. The CDR3 sequence is CSASEAGTYGYTF. DNA of the CDR3: TGCAGTGCTAGTGAGGCGGGTACCTATGGCTACACCTTC.